These T cell receptor beta chains were read from a single sample in a study of OX40 agonist ivuxolimab in advanced cancers. Repertoires were generated with immunoSEQ multiplex PCR, while TCRdb's copy carries only in-frame clones and drops some. The table has some 81,000 clones, approximately 86% seen once. The sequenced sample was CD4+ or CD8+ T cells sorted from blood, obtained in a trial of the OX40 agonist ivuxolimab. The source is an adult with an advanced solid tumor such as melanoma, head and neck, liver or kidney cancer. The CDR3 runs from the conserved cysteine through the conserved F or W. Each record gives: clone size, V gene, J gene, CDR3 protein. Size tells how often a clone was seen (once, few, many) or the class of an expanded clone, and some rows leave it out.

NA,TRBV18,TRBJ2-1,CASSPPTSVSYNEQFF
NA,TRBV18,TRBJ2-5,CASSREQGGEETQYF
NA,TRBV12-1,TRBJ2-5,CASSFVVWYRGGEETQYF
NA,TRBV7-6,TRBJ2-7,CASTIGQGLHEQYF
NA,TRBV18,TRBJ1-3,CASSPHQGTGNTIYF
NA,TRBV9,TRBJ2-1,CASSLRGRDEQFF
NA,TRBV19,TRBJ1-5,CASSQFPGQGTGGNQPQHF
NA,TRBV29-1,TRBJ2-5,CSVEVGAGETQYF
NA,TRBV12-1,TRBJ2-7,CASSILRDYEQYF
NA,TRBV19,TRBJ1-2,CASSIYPSPYGYTF
NA,TRBV9,TRBJ2-3,CASSEDPSTDTQYF
NA,TRBV29-1,TRBJ2-7,CSVKGVSYEQYF
NA,TRBV6-1,TRBJ2-5,CASSAGGHQETQYF
few,TRBV6-6,TRBJ1-1,CASSNLIAEAFF
NA,TRBV7-2,TRBJ2-7,CASSTSGYSYEQYF
NA,TRBV14,TRBJ2-5,CASSQVGGAQETQYF
NA,TRBV2,TRBJ2-3,CASSSGTETDTQYF
NA,TRBV30,TRBJ1-5,CAWRDAGTGHQPQHF
NA,TRBV12-2,TRBJ2-3,CASRLAYRGTDTQYF
NA,TRBV7-3,TRBJ2-5,CASSLTGGAQYF
once,TRBV7-3,TRBJ2-5,CASSGPDETQYF
NA,TRBV7-9,TRBJ2-2,CASTRARLANTGELFF
NA,TRBV28,TRBJ1-5,CASSRGQGVGREPQHF
NA,TRBV5-1,TRBJ2-2,CASSFGWTNPNTGELFF
few,TRBV10-3,TRBJ2-7,CAISGSYEQYF
few,TRBV19,TRBJ2-7,CASRSRDSSYEQYF
NA,TRBV2,TRBJ2-5,CASRRPGHMETQYF
few,TRBV9,TRBJ1-6,CASSVGVRDSPLHF
NA,TRBV5-1,TRBJ2-1,CASSLGTGGRNEQFF
NA,TRBV9,TRBJ1-3,CASSVEVTAGNTIYF
NA,TRBV29-1,TRBJ2-1,CSVEDVGQGLANEQFF
NA,TRBV9,TRBJ2-1,CASSGETSETYNEQFF
NA,TRBV28,TRBJ1-3,CASGLHANTIYF
NA,TRBV6-5,TRBJ1-2,CASRHRYFNYGYTF
NA,TRBV5-4,TRBJ2-5,CASSNGTIQETQYF
NA,TRBV11-2,TRBJ1-3,CASSLQPRSGNTIYF
NA,TRBV6-5,TRBJ2-3,CASSQGLATDTQYF
NA,TRBV30,TRBJ2-2,CAWAKQGLSGELFF
NA,TRBV5-1,TRBJ1-2,CASSLGQGANYGYTF
NA,TRBV13,TRBJ2-7,CASSPGPRAVEQYF
NA,TRBV28,TRBJ2-5,CASSLRTSGAETQYF
few,TRBV10-1,TRBJ2-2,CANLSGELFF
NA,TRBV7-2,TRBJ2-3,CASSLDGLTGTDTQYF
NA,TRBV7-9,TRBJ1-6,CASSLESSPLHF
few,TRBV7-3,TRBJ1-1,CASSLTGKSAFF
NA,TRBV7-2,TRBJ2-3,CASSSTSVTDTQYF
NA,TRBV28,TRBJ1-2,CASSLAGTGNDGYTF